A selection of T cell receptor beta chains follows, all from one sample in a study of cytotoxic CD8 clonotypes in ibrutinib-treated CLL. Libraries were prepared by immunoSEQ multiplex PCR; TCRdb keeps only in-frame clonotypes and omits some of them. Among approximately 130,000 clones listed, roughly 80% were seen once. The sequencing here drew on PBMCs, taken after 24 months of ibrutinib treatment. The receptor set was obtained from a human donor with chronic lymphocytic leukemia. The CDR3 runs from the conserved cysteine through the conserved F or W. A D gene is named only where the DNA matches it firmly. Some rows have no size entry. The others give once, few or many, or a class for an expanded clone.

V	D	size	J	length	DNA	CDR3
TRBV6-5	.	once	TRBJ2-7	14	TGTGCCAGCAGTTACCCTGCTAGCAGTTACGAGCAGTACTTC	CASSYPASSYEQYF
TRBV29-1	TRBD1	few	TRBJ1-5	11	TGCAGCGTTGGGACAGGTCAGCCCCAGCATTTT	CSVGTGQPQHF
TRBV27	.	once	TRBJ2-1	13	TGTGCCAGCAGTGCCGTGAACGGGGACGAGCAGTTCTTC	CASSAVNGDEQFF
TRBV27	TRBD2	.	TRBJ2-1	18	TGTGCCAGCAGTACTCCGGGACTAGCGGGGGGGCCGAGGAATGAGCAGTTCTTC	CASSTPGLAGGPRNEQFF
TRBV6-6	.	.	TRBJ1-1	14	TGTGCCAGCAGTTACACTCGTCAGAACACTGAAGCTTTCTTT	CASSYTRQNTEAFF
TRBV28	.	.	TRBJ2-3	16	TGTGCCAGCAGTTCCCAGACAGGGAGGGAGACAGATACGCAGTATTTT	CASSSQTGRETDTQYF
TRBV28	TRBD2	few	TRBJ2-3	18	TGTGCCAGCAGTGGCCAGGGACTAGCGGAACACCGCACAGATACGCAGTATTTT	CASSGQGLAEHRTDTQYF
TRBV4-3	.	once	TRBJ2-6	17	TGCGCCAGCAGCCCCCGACGGGACAACTCTGGGGCCAACGTCCTGACTTTC	CASSPRRDNSGANVLTF
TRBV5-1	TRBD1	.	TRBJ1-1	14	TGCGCCAGCAGCCACAGGGGGCGGGACACTGAAGCTTTCTTT	CASSHRGRDTEAFF
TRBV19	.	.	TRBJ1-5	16	TGTGCCAGTAGTACCGCGGCGACATATAGCAATCAGCCCCAGCATTTT	CASSTAATYSNQPQHF
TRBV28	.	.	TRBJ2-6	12	TGTGCCACCTCCCGGGGGGCCAACGTCCTGACTTTC	CATSRGANVLTF
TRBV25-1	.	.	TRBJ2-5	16	TGTGCCAGCAGTCCAAATCCAGGTACGGCCCAAGAGACCCAGTACTTC	CASSPNPGTAQETQYF
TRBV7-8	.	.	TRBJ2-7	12	TGTGCCTCGTTGGACAGTCTAGGCGAGCAGTACTTC	CASLDSLGEQYF
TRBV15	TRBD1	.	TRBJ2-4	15	TGTGCCACCAGCAGAGATACAGGGGGCGCGGACATTCAGTACTTC	CATSRDTGGADIQYF
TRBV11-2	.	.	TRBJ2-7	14	TGTGCCAGCAGCTTAGATCCAGGGCCCTACGAGCAGTACTTC	CASSLDPGPYEQYF
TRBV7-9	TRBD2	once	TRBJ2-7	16	TGTGCCAGCAGCTTAGGGAGGACTAGCGGATCCTACGAGCAGTACTTC	CASSLGRTSGSYEQYF
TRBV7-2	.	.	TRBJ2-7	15	TGTGCCAGCAGCTTAGAATGGGGGAGCTCCTACGAGCAGTACTTC	CASSLEWGSSYEQYF
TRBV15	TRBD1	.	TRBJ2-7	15	TGTGCCACCAGCAGAGGTGGGACAGGGTCCCACGAGCAGTACTTC	CATSRGGTGSHEQYF
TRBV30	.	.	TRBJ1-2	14	TGTGCCTGGAGTGAGATCAGGGTTGCCTATGGCTACACCTTC	CAWSEIRVAYGYTF
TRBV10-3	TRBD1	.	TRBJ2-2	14	TGTGCCATCAGTAATGACAGGGCCACCGGGGAGCTGTTTTTT	CAISNDRATGELFF
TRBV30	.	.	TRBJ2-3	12	TGTGCCTGGAGTACCGGGACGGATACGCAGTATTTT	CAWSTGTDTQYF
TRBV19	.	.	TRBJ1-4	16	TGTGCCAGTAGTATGTGGAGTCCAAAAAGGGACGAAAAACTGTTTTTT	CASSMWSPKRDEKLFF
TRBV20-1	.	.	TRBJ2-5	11	TGCAGCGCGAGCGGCCAAGAGACCCAGTACTTC	CSASGQETQYF
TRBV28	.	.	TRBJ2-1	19	TGTGCCAGCAGTTTACCTCCAACGCCCACCGGGCTAAGATACAATGAGCAGTTCTTC	CASSLPPTPTGLRYNEQFF
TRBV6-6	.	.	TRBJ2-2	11	TGTGCCAGCAGTAGCGCCGGGGAGCTGTTTTTT	CASSSAGELFF
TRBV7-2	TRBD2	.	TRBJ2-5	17	TGTGCCAGCAGCTTAGGTACTAGCGGGGGATTCCAAGAGACCCAGTACTTC	CASSLGTSGGFQETQYF
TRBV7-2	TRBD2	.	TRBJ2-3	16	TGTGCCAGCAGCCCCCAAGCGGGGGGGTTTTGGAATACGCAGTATTTT	CASSPQAGGFWNTQYF
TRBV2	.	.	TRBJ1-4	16	TGTGCCAGCAGTGACGCGACGGATCCAACTAATGAAAAACTGTTTTTT	CASSDATDPTNEKLFF
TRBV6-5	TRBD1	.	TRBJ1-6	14	TGTGCCAGCAACAAACAGGGGCTGGACTCACCCCTCCACTTT	CASNKQGLDSPLHF
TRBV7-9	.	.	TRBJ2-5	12	TGTGCCAGCAGCCGAAGTGGTGAGACCCAGTACTTC	CASSRSGETQYF
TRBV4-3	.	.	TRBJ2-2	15	TGCGCCAGCAGCCTGGCGCAGGGGAACACCGGGGAGCTGTTTTTT	CASSLAQGNTGELFF
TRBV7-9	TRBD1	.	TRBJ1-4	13	TGTGCCAGCAGCCCAGGGACAGGGGAAAAACTGTTTTTT	CASSPGTGEKLFF
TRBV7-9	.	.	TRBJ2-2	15	TGTGCCAGTGGCAGAGCGGAGGGACACACCGGGGAGCTGTTTTTT	CASGRAEGHTGELFF
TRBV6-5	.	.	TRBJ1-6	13	TGTGCCAGCAGTTACGGCGGGGGCTCACCCCTCCACTTT	CASSYGGGSPLHF
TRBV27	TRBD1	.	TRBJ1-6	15	TGTGCCAGCAGTTTGGGACAGGGGGTGGATTCACCCCTCCACTTT	CASSLGQGVDSPLHF
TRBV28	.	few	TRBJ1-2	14	TGTGCCAGCAGTTCCGTTCCGATCAACTATGGCTACACCTTC	CASSSVPINYGYTF
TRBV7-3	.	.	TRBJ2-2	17	TGTGCCAGCAGCTTCGCCCAGCGGATTCGGGGCACCGGGGAGCTGTTTTTT	CASSFAQRIRGTGELFF
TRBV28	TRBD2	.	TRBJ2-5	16	TGTGCCAGCAGTCTGGGACTAGCGGGGAAACAAGAGACCCAGTACTTC	CASSLGLAGKQETQYF
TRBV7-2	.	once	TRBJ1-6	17	TGTGCCAGCAGCTTAAGGTCGACACGGCGGGATAATTCACCCCTCCACTTT	CASSLRSTRRDNSPLHF
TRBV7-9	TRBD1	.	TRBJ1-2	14	TGTGCCAGCAGCTTAACTTCGACAGGGTATGGCTACACCTTC	CASSLTSTGYGYTF
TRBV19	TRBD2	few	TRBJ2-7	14	TGTGCCACTTCTGACGGGGGGTCCGTCGACGAGCAGTACTTC	CATSDGGSVDEQYF
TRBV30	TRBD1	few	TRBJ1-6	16	TGTGCCTGGAGTGCCCGAACCGGGACAGGGGGATCACCCCTCCACTTT	CAWSARTGTGGSPLHF
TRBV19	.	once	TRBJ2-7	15	TGTGCCAGTAGGCCCCGAGCAGGGGCCGCGGAGGGGCAGTACTTC	CASRPRAGAAEGQYF
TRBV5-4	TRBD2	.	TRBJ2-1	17	TGTGCCAGCAGCGCTACTAGCGGGGGGGCGGGAATCAATGAGCAGTTCTTC	CASSATSGGAGINEQFF
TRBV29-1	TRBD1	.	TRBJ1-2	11	TGCAGCGCGGGGGACAGGGAAGGATACACCTTC	CSAGDREGYTF
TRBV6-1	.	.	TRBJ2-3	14	TGTGCCAGCAGTGCCAAGACAGATCCGGGTACGCAGTATTTT	CASSAKTDPGTQYF
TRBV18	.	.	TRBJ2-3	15	TGTGCCAGCTCACCGGGTCCTGTTGGGGCAGATACGCAGTATTTT	CASSPGPVGADTQYF
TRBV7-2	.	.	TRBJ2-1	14	TGTGCCAGCAGCTTAGATGGCAGAAACAATGAGCAGTTCTTC	CASSLDGRNNEQFF
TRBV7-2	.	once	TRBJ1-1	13	TGTGCCAGCAGCTCGGACAGAAACACTGAAGCTTTCTTT	CASSSDRNTEAFF
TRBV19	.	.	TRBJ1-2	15	TGTGCCAGTAGTATGGCGTCCCAGCCTAACTATGGCTACACCTTC	CASSMASQPNYGYTF
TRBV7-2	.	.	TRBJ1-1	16	TGTGCCAGCAGCTTCCGACAAAGGGGACTGAACACTGAAGCTTTCTTT	CASSFRQRGLNTEAFF
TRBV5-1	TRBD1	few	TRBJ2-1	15	TGCGCCAGCAGCCCGGACAGGGGGCGCGGAAATGAGCAGTTCTTC	CASSPDRGRGNEQFF
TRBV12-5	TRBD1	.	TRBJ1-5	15	TGTGCTAGTGGACTAGGACAGGGGTGGAATCAGCCCCAGCATTTT	CASGLGQGWNQPQHF